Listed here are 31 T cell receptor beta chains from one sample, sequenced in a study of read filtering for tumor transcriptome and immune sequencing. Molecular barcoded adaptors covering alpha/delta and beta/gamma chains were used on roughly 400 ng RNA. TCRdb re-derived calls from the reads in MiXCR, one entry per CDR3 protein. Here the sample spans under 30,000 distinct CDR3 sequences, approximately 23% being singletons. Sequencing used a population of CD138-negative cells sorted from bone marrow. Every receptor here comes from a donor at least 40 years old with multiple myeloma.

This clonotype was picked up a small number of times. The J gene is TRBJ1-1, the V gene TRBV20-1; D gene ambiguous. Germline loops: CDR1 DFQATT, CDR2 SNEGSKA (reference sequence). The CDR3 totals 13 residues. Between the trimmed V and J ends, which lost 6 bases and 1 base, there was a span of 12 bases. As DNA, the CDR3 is TGCAGTGCCGCAAATACAAGGAACACTGAAGCTTTCTTT. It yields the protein CSAANTRNTEAFF.

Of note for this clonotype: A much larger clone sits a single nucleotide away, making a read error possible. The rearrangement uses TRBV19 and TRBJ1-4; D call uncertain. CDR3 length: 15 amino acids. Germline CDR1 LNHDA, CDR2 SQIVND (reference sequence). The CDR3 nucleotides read TGTGCCAGTAGTAGCTCTCACGCAACTAATGAAAAACTGCTTTTT. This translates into CASSSSHATNEKLLF.

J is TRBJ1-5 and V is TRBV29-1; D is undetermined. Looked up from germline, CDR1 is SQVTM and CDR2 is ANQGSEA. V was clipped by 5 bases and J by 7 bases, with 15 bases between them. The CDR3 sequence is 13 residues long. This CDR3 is CSVQPFSGQPQHF. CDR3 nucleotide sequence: TGCAGCGTTCAGCCCTTCTCGGGGCAGCCCCAGCATTTT.

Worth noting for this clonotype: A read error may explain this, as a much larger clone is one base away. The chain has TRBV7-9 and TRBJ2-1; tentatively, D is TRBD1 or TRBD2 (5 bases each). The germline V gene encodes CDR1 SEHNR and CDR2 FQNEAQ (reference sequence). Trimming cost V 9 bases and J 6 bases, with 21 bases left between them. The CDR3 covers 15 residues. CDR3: CASKPGTNFCNEQFF. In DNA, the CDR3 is TGTGCCAGTAAACCCGGGACGAACTTCTGCAATGAGCAGTTCTTC.

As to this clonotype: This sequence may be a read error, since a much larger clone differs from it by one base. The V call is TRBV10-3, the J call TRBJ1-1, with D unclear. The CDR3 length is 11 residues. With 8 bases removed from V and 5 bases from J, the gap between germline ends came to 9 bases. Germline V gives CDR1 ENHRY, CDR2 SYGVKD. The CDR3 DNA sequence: TGTGCCATCTCATGGAGGACTGAAGCTTTCTTT. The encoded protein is CAISWRTEAFF.

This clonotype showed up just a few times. DNA for the CDR3: TGCAGCGCCCGCCCCCCGGGACAGGGGGCAAATGAGCAGTTCTTC. This encodes CSARPPGQGANEQFF. The rearrangement uses TRBV29-1 and TRBJ2-1; TRBD1 matches at 12 bases. Per the germline V gene, CDR1 is SQVTM and CDR2 is ANQGSEA. This CDR3 has 15 residues. Unmatched junction bases numbered 11, after V lost 7 bases and J lost 7 bases.

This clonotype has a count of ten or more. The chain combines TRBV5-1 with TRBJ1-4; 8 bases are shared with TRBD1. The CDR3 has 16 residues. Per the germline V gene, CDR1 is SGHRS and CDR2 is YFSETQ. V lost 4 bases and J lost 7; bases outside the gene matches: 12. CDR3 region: CASSPTTDREGEKLFF. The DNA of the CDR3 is TGCGCCAGCAGCCCCACTACGGACAGGGAAGGTGAAAAACTGTTTTTT.

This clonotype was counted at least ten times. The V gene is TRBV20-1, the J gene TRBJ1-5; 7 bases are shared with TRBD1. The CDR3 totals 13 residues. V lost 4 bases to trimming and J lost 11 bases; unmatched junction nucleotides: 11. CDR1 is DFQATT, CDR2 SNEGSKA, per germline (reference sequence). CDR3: CSANQGGSGAQHF. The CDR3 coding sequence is TGCAGTGCTAACCAGGGGGGGTCGGGGGCCCAGCATTTT.

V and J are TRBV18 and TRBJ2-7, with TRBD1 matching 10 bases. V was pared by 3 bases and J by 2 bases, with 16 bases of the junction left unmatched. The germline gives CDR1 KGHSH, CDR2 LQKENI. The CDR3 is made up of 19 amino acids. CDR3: CASSPLVGSTGGGTYEQYF. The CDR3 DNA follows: TGTGCCAGCTCACCGCTTGTGGGGTCGACAGGGGGCGGAACCTACGAGCAGTACTTC. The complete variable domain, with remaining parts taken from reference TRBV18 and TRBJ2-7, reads NAGVMQNPRHLVRRRGQEARLRCSPMKGHSHVYWYRQLPEEGLKFMVYLQKENIIDESGMPKERFSAEFPKEGPSILRIQQVVRGDSAAYFCASSPLVGSTGGGTYEQYFGPGTRLTVT.

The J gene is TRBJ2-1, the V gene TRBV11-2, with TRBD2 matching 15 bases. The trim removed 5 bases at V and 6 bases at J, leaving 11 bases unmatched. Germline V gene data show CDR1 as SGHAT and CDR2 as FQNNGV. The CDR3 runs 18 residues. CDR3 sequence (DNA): TGTGCCAGCAGCCCCCTCTGGACTAGCGGGGGGGTCTCCAATGAGCAGTTCTTC. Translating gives CASSPLWTSGGVSNEQFF.

The CDR3 reads CASSTGRQETQYF. CDR3 nucleotide sequence: TGTGCCAGCAGCACGGGACGTCAAGAGACCCAGTACTTC. The chain has TRBV7-8 and TRBJ2-5, with D perhaps given as TRBD1 or TRBD2 (5 bases each). The V gene lost 5 bases and the J gene lost 2 bases, with 9 bases spanning the gap. Germline-derived CDR1 and CDR2 are SGHVS and FQNEAQ. This CDR3 is built from 13 residues.

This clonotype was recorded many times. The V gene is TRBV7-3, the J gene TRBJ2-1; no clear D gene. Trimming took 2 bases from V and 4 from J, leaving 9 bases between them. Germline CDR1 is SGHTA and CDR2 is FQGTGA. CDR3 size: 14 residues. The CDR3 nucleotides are TGTGCCAGCAGCTTAGGGTCGCGGTACAATGAGCAGTTCTTC. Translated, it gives CASSLGSRYNEQFF.

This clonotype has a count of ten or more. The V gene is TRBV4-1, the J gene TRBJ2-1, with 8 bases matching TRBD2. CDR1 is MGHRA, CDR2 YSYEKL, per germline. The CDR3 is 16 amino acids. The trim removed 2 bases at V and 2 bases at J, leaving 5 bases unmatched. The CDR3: CASSQRAGVPYNEQFF. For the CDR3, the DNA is TGCGCCAGCAGCCAACGAGCGGGGGTACCCTACAATGAGCAGTTCTTC.

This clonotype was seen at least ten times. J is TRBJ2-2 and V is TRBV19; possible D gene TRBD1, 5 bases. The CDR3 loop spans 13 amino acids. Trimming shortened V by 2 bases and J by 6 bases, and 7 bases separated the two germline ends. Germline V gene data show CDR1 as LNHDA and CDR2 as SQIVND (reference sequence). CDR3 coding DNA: TGTGCCAGTAGTATACAGGGTCCCGGGGAGCTGTTTTTT. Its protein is CASSIQGPGELFF.

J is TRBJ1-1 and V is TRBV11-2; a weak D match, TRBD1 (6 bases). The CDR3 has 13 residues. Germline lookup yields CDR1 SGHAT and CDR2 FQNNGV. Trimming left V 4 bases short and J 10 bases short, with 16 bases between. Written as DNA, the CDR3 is TGTGCCAGCAGCTGGGCGGGGGGCCAGCGAGCTTTCTTT. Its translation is CASSWAGGQRAFF.

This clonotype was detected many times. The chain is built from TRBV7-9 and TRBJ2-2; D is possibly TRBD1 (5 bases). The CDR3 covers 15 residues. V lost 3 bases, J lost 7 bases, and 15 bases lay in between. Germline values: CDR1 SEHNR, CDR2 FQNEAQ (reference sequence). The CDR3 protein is CASSFQGPSYGELFF. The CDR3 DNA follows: TGTGCCAGCAGCTTTCAGGGCCCGAGCTACGGGGAGCTGTTTTTT. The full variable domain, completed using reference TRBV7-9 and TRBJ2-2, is DTGVSQNPRHKITKRGQNVTFRCDPISEHNRLYWYRQTLGQGPEFLTYFQNEAQLEKSRLLSDRFSAERPKGSFSTLEIQRTEQGDSAMYLCASSFQGPSYGELFFGEGSRLTVL.

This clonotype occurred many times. Here the CDR3 reads CASSLTRSGELFF. The CDR3 region has the DNA TGTGCCAGCAGTCTGACTAGGTCCGGGGAGCTGTTTTTT. V and J are TRBV14 and TRBJ2-2, with D maybe TRBD2 (6 bases). In germline, CDR1 is SGHDN, CDR2 FVKESK. This CDR3 comprises 13 residues. V was shortened by 6 bases and J by 6 bases, with 11 bases between the two germline ends. The whole variable domain, filled in from reference TRBV14 and TRBJ2-2, reads EAGVTQFPSHSVIEKGQTVTLRCDPISGHDNLYWYRRVMGKEIKFLLHFVKESKQDESGMPNNRFLAERTGGTYSTLKVQPAELEDSGVYFCASSLTRSGELFFGEGSRLTVL.

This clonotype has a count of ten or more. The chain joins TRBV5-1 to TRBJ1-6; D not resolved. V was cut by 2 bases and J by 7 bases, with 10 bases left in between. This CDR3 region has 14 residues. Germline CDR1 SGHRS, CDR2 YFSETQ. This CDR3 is CASSFTASNSPLHF. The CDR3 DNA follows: TGCGCCAGCAGCTTTACAGCTTCCAATTCACCCCTCCACTTT.

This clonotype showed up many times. The CDR3 bases are TGCAGCGTTGAATATTCCAGGGGCACAGATACGCAGTATTTT. This gives the protein CSVEYSRGTDTQYF. This chain connects TRBV29-1 to TRBJ2-3, with D maybe TRBD1 (5 bases). Germline V lookup: CDR1 SQVTM, CDR2 ANQGSEA. This CDR3 region has 14 residues. Trimming removed 2 bases from V and 1 base from J, with 10 bases in between.

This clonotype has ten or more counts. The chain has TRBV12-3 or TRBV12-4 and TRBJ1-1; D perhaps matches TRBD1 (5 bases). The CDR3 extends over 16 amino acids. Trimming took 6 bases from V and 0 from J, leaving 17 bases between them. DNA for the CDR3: TGTGCCAGCAGAAACCCGATGGGACCGTTGAACACTGAAGCTTTCTTT. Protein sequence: CASRNPMGPLNTEAFF.

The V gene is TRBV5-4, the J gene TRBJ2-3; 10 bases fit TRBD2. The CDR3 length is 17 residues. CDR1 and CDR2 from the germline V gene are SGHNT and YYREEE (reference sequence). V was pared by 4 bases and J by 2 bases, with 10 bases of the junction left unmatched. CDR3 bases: TGTGCCAGCAGCCCACCAGCCGGGACTAGCGTCACAGATACGCAGTATTTT. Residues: CASSPPAGTSVTDTQYF. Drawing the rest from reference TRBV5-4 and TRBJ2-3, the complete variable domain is ETGVTQSPTHLIKTRGQQVTLRCSSQSGHNTVSWYQQALGQGPQFIFQYYREEENGRGNFPPRFSGLQFPNYSSELNVNALELDDSALYLCASSPPAGTSVTDTQYFGPGTRLTVL.

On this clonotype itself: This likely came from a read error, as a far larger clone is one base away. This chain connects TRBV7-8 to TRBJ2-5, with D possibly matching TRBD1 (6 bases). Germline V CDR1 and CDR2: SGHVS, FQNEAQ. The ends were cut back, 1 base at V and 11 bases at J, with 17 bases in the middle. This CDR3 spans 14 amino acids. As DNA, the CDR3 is TGTGCCAGCAGCTTAGAGGCTCAGGGGAATGAGCAGTACTTC. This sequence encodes CASSLEAQGNEQYF. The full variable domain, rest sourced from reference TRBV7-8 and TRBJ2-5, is GAGVSQSPRYKVAKRGQDVALRCDPISGHVSLFWYQQALGQGPEFLTYFQNEAQLDKSGLPSDRFFAERPEGSVSTLKIQRTQQEDSAVYLCASSLEAQGNEQYFGPGTRLLVL.

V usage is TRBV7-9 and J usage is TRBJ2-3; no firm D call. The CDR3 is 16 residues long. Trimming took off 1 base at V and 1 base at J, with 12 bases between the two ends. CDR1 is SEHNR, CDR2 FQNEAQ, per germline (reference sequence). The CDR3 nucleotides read TGTGCCAGCAGCTTAGACGGCGGAATGGGCACAGATACGCAGTATTTT. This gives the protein CASSLDGGMGTDTQYF. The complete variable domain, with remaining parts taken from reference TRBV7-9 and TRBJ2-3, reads DTGVSQNPRHKITKRGQNVTFRCDPISEHNRLYWYRQTLGQGPEFLTYFQNEAQLEKSRLLSDRFSAERPKGSFSTLEIQRTEQGDSAMYLCASSLDGGMGTDTQYFGPGTRLTVL.

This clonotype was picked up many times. CDR3 nucleotide sequence: TGTGCCAGCAGCTGGGGGTTCGATGAGCAGTTCTTC. It specifies CASSWGFDEQFF. The gene calls are TRBV11-2 and TRBJ2-1; D assignment may be TRBD1 or TRBD2 (5 bases each). V was clipped by 4 bases and J by 8 bases, with 9 bases between them. This CDR3 region has 12 residues. Germline CDR1 SGHAT, CDR2 FQNNGV.

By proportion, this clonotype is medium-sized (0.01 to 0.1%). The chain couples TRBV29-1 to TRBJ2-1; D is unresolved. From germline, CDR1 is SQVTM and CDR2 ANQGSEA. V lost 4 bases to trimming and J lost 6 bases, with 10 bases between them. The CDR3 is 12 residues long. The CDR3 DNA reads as TGCAGCGTTGTTCTGGAAACCAATGAGCAGTTCTTC. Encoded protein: CSVVLETNEQFF.

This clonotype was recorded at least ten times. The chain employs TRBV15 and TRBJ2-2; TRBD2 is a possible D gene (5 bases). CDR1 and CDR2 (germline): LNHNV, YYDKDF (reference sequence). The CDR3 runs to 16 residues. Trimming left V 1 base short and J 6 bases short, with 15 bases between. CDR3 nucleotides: TGTGCCACCAGCAGAGGCCCTCAAGGAGGTCCCGGGGAGCTGTTTTTT. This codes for CATSRGPQGGPGELFF. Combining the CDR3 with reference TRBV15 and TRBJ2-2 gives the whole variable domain DAMVIQNPRYQVTQFGKPVTLSCSQTLNHNVMYWYQQKSSQAPKLLFHYYDKDFNNEADTPDNFQSRRPNTSFCFLDIRSPGLGDTAMYLCATSRGPQGGPGELFFGEGSRLTVL.

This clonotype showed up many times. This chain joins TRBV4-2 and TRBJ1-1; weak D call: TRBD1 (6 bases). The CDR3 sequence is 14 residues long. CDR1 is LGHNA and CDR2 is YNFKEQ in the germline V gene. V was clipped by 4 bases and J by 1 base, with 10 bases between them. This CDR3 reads CASSLGGQNTEAFF. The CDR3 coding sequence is TGTGCCAGCAGCCTAGGGGGGCAGAACACTGAAGCTTTCTTT.

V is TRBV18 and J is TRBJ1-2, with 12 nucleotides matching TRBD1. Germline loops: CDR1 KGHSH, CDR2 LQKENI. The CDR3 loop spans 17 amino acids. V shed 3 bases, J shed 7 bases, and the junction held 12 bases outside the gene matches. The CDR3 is CASSPLPPGQGAFGYTF. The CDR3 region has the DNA TGTGCCAGCTCACCTCTCCCGCCGGGACAGGGGGCCTTTGGCTACACCTTC.

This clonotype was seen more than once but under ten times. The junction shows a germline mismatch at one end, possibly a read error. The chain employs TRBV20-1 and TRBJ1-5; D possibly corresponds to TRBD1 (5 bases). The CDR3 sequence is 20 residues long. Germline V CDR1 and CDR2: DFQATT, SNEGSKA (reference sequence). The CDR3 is CGATGGSGKVYIIGNQPQHF. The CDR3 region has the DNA TGCGGTGCTACCGGGGGTAGTGGGAAGGTCTATATTATTGGCAATCAGCCCCAGCATTTT.

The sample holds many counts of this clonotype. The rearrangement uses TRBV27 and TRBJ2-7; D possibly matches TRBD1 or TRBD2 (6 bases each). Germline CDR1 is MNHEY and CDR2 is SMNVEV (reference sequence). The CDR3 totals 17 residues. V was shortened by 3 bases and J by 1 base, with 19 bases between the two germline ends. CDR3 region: CASSFQFGGGPSYEQYF. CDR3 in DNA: TGTGCCAGCAGTTTCCAGTTTGGAGGGGGTCCTTCCTACGAGCAGTACTTC.

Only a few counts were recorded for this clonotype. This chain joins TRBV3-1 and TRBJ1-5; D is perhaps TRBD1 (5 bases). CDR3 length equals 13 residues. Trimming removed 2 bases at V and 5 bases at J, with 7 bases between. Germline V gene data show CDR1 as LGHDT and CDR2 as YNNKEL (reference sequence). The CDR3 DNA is TGTGCCAGCAGCCAACAGGGAGATCAGCCCCAGCATTTT. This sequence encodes CASSQQGDQPQHF.